This TCR beta chain was recovered during a study of response to subunit inactivated influenza vaccine. TCRdb re-called the RT-PCR reads through MiXCR, storing one row per CDR3 protein. This table has a few hundred thousand distinct CDR3 sequences, 10% to 12% appearing once. This CDR3 is built from 15 residues. V dropped 5 bases and J dropped 7; count of bases not matched to a gene: 7. This clonotype was seen a few times. The sample was also linked to a second study, of T cells expressing NK-cell markers. That source notes: TCR beta cDNA was made by 5'RACE template switching with UMIs. Sequencing of TCR beta repertoires drew on sorted CD3+CD56+NKG2C+, CD3+CD56+NKG2C- and CD3+CD56-NKG2C+ T cells. Dominant NKG2C+ clonotype frequencies of roughly 1.0-8% of CD8+ T cells were measured in about 6 donors. In several donors, dominant clonotypes made up roughly 28.3-65% of CD3+CD56-NKG2C+ cells. The study left the HCMV specificity of expanded NKG2C+ T cell clones unresolved.

The source was PBMCs from blood, collected on the day of vaccination. The clonotype originates from a man aged 50-60 years who received an inactivated influenza vaccine. The V gene is TRBV12-3 or TRBV12-4, the J gene TRBJ1-5; TRBD1 agrees at 11 bases. The CDR3 sequence is CASSTGQGERQPQHF. The CDR3 DNA is TGTGCCAGCAGTACGGGACAGGGGGAGAGACAGCCCCAGCATTTT.